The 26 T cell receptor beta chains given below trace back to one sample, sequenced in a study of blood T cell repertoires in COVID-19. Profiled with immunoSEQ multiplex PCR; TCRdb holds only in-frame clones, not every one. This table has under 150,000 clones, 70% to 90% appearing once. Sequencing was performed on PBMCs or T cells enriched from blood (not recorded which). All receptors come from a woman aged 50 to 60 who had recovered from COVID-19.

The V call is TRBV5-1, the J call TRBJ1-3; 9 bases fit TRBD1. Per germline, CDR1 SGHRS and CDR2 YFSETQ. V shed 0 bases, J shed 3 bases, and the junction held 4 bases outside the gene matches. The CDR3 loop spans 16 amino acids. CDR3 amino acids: CASSLEATGGGNTIYF. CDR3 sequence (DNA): TGCGCCAGCAGCTTGGAGGCGACAGGGGGTGGAAACACCATATATTTT.

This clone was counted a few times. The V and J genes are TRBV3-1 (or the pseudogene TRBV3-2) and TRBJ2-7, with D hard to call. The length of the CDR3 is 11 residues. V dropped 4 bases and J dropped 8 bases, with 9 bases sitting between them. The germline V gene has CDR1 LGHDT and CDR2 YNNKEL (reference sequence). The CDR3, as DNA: TGTGCCAGCAGCCGTTCCAGTAAGCAGTACTTC. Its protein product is CASSRSSKQYF.

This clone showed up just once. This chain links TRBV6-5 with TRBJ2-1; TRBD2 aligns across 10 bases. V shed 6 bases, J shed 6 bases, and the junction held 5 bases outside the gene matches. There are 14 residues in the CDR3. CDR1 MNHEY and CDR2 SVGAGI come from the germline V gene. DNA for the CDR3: TGTGCCAGCAGGATAGCGGGGGGTATCAATGAGCAGTTCTTC. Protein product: CASRIAGGINEQFF.

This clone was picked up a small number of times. The CDR3 bases are TGTGCCAGCAGCTTAGCGGCAGGGGGCGAAGGTCGTGGGACCCAGTACTTC. It yields the protein CASSLAAGGEGRGTQYF. V and J are TRBV7-2 and TRBJ2-5, with 8 positions matching TRBD1. The CDR3 length is 17 residues. Per the germline V gene, CDR1 is SGHTA and CDR2 is FQGNSA. The V and J ends lost 0 bases and 7 bases, in that order; junction bases with no gene match: 13.

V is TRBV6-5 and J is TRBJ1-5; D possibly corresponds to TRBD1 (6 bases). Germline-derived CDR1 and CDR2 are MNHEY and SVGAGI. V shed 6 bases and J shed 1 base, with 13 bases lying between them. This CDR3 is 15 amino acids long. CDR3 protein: CASSRTGSSNQPQHF. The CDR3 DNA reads TGTGCCAGCAGCCGCACAGGGTCGAGCAATCAGCCCCAGCATTTT.

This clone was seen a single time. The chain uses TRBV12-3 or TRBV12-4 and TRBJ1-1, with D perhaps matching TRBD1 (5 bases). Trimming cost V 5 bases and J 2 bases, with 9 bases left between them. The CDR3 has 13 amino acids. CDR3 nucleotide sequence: TGTGCCAGCAGTCCGGGGGGAAACACTGAAGCTTTCTTT. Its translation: CASSPGGNTEAFF.

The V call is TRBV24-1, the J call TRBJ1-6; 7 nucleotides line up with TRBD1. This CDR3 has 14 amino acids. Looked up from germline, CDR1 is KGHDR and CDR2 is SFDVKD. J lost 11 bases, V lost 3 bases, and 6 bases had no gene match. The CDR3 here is CATSDRQGMAPLHF. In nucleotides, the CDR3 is TGTGCCACCAGTGATCGACAGGGAATGGCACCCCTCCACTTT.

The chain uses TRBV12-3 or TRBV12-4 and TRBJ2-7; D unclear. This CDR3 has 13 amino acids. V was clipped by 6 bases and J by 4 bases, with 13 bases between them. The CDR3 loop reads CASRMASSYEQYF. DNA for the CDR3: TGTGCCAGCAGGATGGCATCATCGTACGAGCAGTACTTC.

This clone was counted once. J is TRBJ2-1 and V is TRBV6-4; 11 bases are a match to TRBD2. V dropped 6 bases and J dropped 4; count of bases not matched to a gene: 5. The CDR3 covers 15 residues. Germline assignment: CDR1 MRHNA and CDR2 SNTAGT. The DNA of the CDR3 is TGTGCCAGCAGCACTAGCGGGGGCCAATACAATGAGCAGTTCTTC. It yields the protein CASSTSGGQYNEQFF.

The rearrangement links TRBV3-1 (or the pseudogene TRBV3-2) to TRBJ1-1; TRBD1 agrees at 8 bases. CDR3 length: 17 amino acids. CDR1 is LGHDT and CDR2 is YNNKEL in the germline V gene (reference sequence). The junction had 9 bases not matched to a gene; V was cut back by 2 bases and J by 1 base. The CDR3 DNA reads TGTGCCAGCAGCCAATTCCAGGGGGCTAACTCGAACACTGAAGCTTTCTTT. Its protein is CASSQFQGANSNTEAFF.

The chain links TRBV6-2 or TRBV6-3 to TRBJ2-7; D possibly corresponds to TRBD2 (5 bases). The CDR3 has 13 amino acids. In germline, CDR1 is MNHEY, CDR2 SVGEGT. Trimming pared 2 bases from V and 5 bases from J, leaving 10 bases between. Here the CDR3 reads CASSYETIHEQYF. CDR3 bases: TGTGCCAGCAGTTACGAGACTATCCACGAGCAGTACTTC.

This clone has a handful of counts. DNA for the CDR3: TGTGCCAGCAGCGTAGAGGGGGGGTCAGGAAACACCATATATTTT. It yields the protein CASSVEGGSGNTIYF. The chain combines TRBV9 with TRBJ1-3, with D possibly TRBD1 on 6 matching bases. Per the germline V gene, CDR1 is SGDLS and CDR2 is YYNGEE. V was cut by 0 bases and J by 4 bases, with 11 bases left in between. This CDR3 is built from 15 residues.

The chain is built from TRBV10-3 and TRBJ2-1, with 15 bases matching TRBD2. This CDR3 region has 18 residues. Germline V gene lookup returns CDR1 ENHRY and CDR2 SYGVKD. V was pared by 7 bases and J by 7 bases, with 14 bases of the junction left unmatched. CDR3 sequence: CAIKPWTSGGAGDNEQFF. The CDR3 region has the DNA TGTGCCATCAAGCCCTGGACTAGCGGGGGGGCTGGGGATAATGAGCAGTTCTTC.

CDR3 DNA sequence: TGTGCCATCAGCTACAGGGGGGATAACTATGGCTACACCTTC. Its translation: CAISYRGDNYGYTF. This chain connects TRBV10-3 to TRBJ1-2, with 8 positions matching TRBD1. This CDR3 is 14 amino acids long. Looked up from germline, CDR1 is ENHRY and CDR2 is SYGVKD. The trim removed 6 bases at V and 1 base at J, leaving 4 bases unmatched.

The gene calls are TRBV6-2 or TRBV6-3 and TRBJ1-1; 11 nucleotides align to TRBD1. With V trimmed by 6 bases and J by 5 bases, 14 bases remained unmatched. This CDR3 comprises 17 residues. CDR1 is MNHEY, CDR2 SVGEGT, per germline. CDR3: CASSLDRGRRRRTEAFF. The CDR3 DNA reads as TGTGCCAGCAGCCTGGACAGGGGGCGGCGTCGTCGTACTGAAGCTTTCTTT.

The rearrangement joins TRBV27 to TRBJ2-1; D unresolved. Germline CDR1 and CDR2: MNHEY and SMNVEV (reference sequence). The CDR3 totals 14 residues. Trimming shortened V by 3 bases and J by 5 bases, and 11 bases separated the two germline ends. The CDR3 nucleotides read TGTGCCAGCAGTTTTGGTGCCAGTAACAATGAGCAGTTCTTC. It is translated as CASSFGASNNEQFF.

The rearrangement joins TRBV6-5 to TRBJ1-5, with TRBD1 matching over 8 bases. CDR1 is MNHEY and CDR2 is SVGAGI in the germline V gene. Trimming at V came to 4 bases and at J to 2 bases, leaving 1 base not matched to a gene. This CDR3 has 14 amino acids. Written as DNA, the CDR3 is TGTGCCAGCAGTTCGGACAGGGGCAATCAGCCCCAGCATTTT. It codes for CASSSDRGNQPQHF.

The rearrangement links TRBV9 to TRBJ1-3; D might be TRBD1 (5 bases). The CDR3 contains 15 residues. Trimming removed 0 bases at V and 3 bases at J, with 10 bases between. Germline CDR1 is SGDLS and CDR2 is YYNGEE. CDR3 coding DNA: TGTGCCAGCAGCGTAGCGGGGGATCTTGGAAACACCATATATTTT. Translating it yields CASSVAGDLGNTIYF.

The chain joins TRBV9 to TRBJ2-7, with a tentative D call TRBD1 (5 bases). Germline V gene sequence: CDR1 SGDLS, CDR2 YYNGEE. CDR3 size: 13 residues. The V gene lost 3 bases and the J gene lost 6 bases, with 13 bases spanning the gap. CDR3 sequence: CASSGRVKGEQYF. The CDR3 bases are TGTGCCAGCAGCGGCAGGGTAAAGGGCGAGCAGTACTTC.

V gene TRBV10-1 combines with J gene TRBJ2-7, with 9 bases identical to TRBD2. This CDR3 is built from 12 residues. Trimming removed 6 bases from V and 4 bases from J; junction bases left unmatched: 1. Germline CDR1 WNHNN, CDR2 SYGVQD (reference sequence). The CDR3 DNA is TGCGCCAGCAGCAGCGGGGGGTACGAGCAGTACTTC. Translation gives CASSSGGYEQYF.

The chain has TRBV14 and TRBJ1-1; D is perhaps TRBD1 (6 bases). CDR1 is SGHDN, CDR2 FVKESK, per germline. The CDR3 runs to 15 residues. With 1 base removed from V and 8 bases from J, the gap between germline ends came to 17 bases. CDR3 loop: CASSQAFDGQWEAFF. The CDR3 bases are TGTGCCAGCAGCCAAGCGTTTGACGGACAGTGGGAAGCTTTCTTT.

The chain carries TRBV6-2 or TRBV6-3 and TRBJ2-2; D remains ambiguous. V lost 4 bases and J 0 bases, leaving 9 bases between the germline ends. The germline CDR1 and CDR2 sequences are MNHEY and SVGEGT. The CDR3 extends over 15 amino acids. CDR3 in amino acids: CASSSHLANTGELFF. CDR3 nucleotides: TGTGCCAGCAGTTCCCATCTAGCGAACACCGGGGAGCTGTTTTTT.

The CDR3 spells CASSFSSADTQYF. The CDR3 DNA follows: TGTGCCAGCAGCTTCTCTAGCGCAGATACGCAGTATTTT. The V gene is TRBV7-2, the J gene TRBJ2-3, with a weak D call TRBD2 (6 bases). Deletions cut 3 bases from V and 4 bases from J, with 8 bases between. The CDR3 extends over 13 amino acids. CDR1 and CDR2 from the germline V gene are SGHTA and FQGNSA.

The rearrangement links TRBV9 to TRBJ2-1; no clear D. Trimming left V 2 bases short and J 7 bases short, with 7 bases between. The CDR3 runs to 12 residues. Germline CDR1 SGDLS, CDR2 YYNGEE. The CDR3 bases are TGTGCCAGCAGCGTCCGAGATAATGAGCAGTTCTTC. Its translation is CASSVRDNEQFF.

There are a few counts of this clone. The CDR3 sequence is CASRKMIQGAGEQYF. The CDR3 nucleotides read TGTGCCAGCAGGAAGATGATACAGGGGGCTGGGGAGCAGTACTTC. J is TRBJ2-7 and V is TRBV6-5, with 9 bases aligning to TRBD1. Unmatched junction bases numbered 13, after V lost 6 bases and J lost 7 bases. The germline gives CDR1 MNHEY, CDR2 SVGAGI. CDR3 length equals 15 residues.

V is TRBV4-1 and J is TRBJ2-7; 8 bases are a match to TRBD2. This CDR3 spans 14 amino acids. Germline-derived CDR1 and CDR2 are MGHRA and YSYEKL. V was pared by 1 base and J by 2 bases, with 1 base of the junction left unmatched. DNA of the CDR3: TGCGCCAGCAGCCAAGCGGGGGGGGCCTACGAGCAGTACTTC. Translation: CASSQAGGAYEQYF.